This is a list of T cell receptor beta chains from one sample in a study of beta chain features in type 1 diabetes. Libraries were prepared by immunoSEQ multiplex PCR; TCRdb keeps only in-frame clonotypes and omits some of them. This table holds around 160,000 clones, around 50% found once. Sequencing input: Tregs from blood. These receptors originate from a man between 18 and 29 years old in good health. CDR3s include the opening cysteine and the closing phenylalanine or tryptophan. A D gene is named only where the DNA matches it firmly. Size tells how often a clone was seen (once, few, many) or the class of an expanded clone, and some rows leave it out.

cdr3_aa: CSARRFYEQYF
cdr3_nt: TGCAGTGCTCGGAGATTCTACGAGCAGTACTTC
v_call: TRBV20-1
j_call: TRBJ2-7
clone_size: once
d_call: NA

cdr3_aa: CASSSLTSGRYNEQFF
cdr3_nt: TGTGCCAGCAGCTCCCTAACTAGCGGGCGGTACAATGAGCAGTTCTTC
v_call: TRBV7-8
j_call: TRBJ2-1
clone_size: few
d_call: TRBD2

cdr3_aa: CASSFSIRGTGPDTQYF
cdr3_nt: TGTGCCAGCAGCTTTAGTATACGGGGAACAGGGCCAGATACGCAGTATTTT
v_call: TRBV7-2
j_call: TRBJ2-3
clone_size: few
d_call: NA

cdr3_aa: CASSISGGLTYNEQFF
cdr3_nt: TGTGCCAGCAGCATTAGCGGGGGACTTACCTACAATGAGCAGTTCTTC
v_call: TRBV27
j_call: TRBJ2-1
clone_size: NA
d_call: TRBD2

cdr3_aa: CASSAQGLRNQPQHF
cdr3_nt: TGTGCCAGCAGCGCCCAGGGGTTAAGGAATCAGCCCCAGCATTTT
v_call: TRBV9
j_call: TRBJ1-5
clone_size: few
d_call: NA

cdr3_aa: CASSLVGTHSDTQYF
cdr3_nt: TGTGCCAGCAGCTTAGTCGGGACTCATTCAGATACGCAGTATTTT
v_call: TRBV7-2
j_call: TRBJ2-3
clone_size: NA
d_call: NA

cdr3_aa: CASSYTRYSYEQYF
cdr3_nt: TGTGCCAGCAGTTACACTCGGTACTCCTACGAGCAGTACTTC
v_call: TRBV6-5
j_call: TRBJ2-7
clone_size: few
d_call: NA

cdr3_aa: CASSPYPGQLNTEAFF
cdr3_nt: TGTGCCAGCAGCCCCTACCCGGGACAGCTGAACACTGAAGCTTTCTTT
v_call: TRBV4-2
j_call: TRBJ1-1
clone_size: few
d_call: TRBD1

cdr3_aa: CASSPTRQPYNEQFF
cdr3_nt: TGTGCCAGCAGCCCTACCAGACAGCCCTACAATGAGCAGTTCTTC
v_call: TRBV13
j_call: TRBJ2-1
clone_size: NA
d_call: NA

cdr3_aa: CASSSLAGGFYNEQFF
cdr3_nt: TGTGCCAGCAGTTCATTAGCGGGGGGGTTCTACAATGAGCAGTTCTTC
v_call: TRBV28
j_call: TRBJ2-1
clone_size: NA
d_call: TRBD2

cdr3_aa: CASNQNRGGWDEQFF
cdr3_nt: TGTGCCAGCAACCAGAACAGGGGAGGTTGGGATGAGCAGTTCTTC
v_call: TRBV7-2
j_call: TRBJ2-1
clone_size: NA
d_call: NA

cdr3_aa: CASSPLKLAGDNYNEQFF
cdr3_nt: TGTGCCAGCAGTCCCCTTAAACTAGCGGGGGACAACTACAATGAGCAGTTCTTC
v_call: TRBV27
j_call: TRBJ2-1
clone_size: NA
d_call: TRBD2

cdr3_aa: CAWSVEWNTEAFF
cdr3_nt: TGTGCCTGGAGTGTAGAGTGGAACACTGAAGCTTTCTTT
v_call: TRBV30
j_call: TRBJ1-1
clone_size: NA
d_call: NA

cdr3_aa: CASSFGQNTEAFF
cdr3_nt: TGTGCCAGCAGTTTTGGACAGAACACTGAAGCTTTCTTT
v_call: TRBV6-6
j_call: TRBJ1-1
clone_size: few
d_call: NA

cdr3_aa: CASSSTQGQSEQYF
cdr3_nt: TGTGCCAGCAGCTCTACCCAGGGGCAAAGCGAGCAGTACTTC
v_call: TRBV6-6
j_call: TRBJ2-7
clone_size: NA
d_call: NA

cdr3_aa: CASSPGGQLANYGYTF
cdr3_nt: TGTGCCAGCTCACCAGGAGGACAGCTAGCTAACTATGGCTACACCTTC
v_call: TRBV18
j_call: TRBJ1-2
clone_size: few
d_call: NA

cdr3_aa: CASSSGLAGGNIEQYF
cdr3_nt: TGTGCCAGCAGCTCGGGACTAGCGGGGGGAAATATCGAGCAGTACTTC
v_call: TRBV7-8
j_call: TRBJ2-7
clone_size: NA
d_call: TRBD2

cdr3_aa: CASRTDILTTTPEAFF
cdr3_nt: TGTGCCAGCAGGACAGATATCCTTACCACCACTCCTGAAGCTTTCTTT
v_call: TRBV25-1
j_call: TRBJ1-1
clone_size: few
d_call: NA

cdr3_aa: CASSPGVGLGSMGNQPQHF
cdr3_nt: TGTGCCAGCTCACCAGGGGTCGGCCTCGGGAGTATGGGCAATCAGCCCCAGCATTTT
v_call: TRBV18
j_call: TRBJ1-5
clone_size: once
d_call: NA

cdr3_aa: CASSIDSPYEQYF
cdr3_nt: TGCGCCAGCAGTATCGACAGCCCCTACGAGCAGTACTTC
v_call: TRBV5-1
j_call: TRBJ2-7
clone_size: NA
d_call: NA

cdr3_aa: CASSQDHGYEQYF
cdr3_nt: TGTGCCAGCAGCCAAGATCACGGGTACGAGCAGTACTTC
v_call: TRBV4-2
j_call: TRBJ2-7
clone_size: NA
d_call: NA

cdr3_aa: CASSLTGFSGELFF
cdr3_nt: TGTGCCAGCAGCCTGACAGGGTTCTCCGGGGAGCTGTTTTTT
v_call: TRBV5-4
j_call: TRBJ2-2
clone_size: NA
d_call: TRBD1

cdr3_aa: CASSFRRGNSGANVLTF
cdr3_nt: TGTGCCAGCAGTTTCCGTCGGGGAAACTCTGGGGCCAACGTCCTGACTTTC
v_call: TRBV28
j_call: TRBJ2-6
clone_size: NA
d_call: NA

cdr3_aa: CASSLGQVTDTQYF
cdr3_nt: TGTGCCAGCAGCTTGGGGCAGGTCACAGATACGCAGTATTTT
v_call: TRBV7-2
j_call: TRBJ2-3
clone_size: NA
d_call: NA

cdr3_aa: CASSIGTAGYTF
cdr3_nt: TGTGCCAGCAGCATAGGGACAGCGGGCTACACCTTC
v_call: TRBV11-2
j_call: TRBJ1-2
clone_size: once
d_call: TRBD1

cdr3_aa: CASSQGRLNQPQHF
cdr3_nt: TGTGCCAGCAGCCAAGGAAGACTGAATCAGCCCCAGCATTTT
v_call: TRBV4-2
j_call: TRBJ1-5
clone_size: NA
d_call: NA

cdr3_aa: CASSYELLSNTEAFF
cdr3_nt: TGTGCCAGCAGTTACGAACTCCTTTCGAACACTGAAGCTTTCTTT
v_call: TRBV6-6
j_call: TRBJ1-1
clone_size: NA
d_call: NA

cdr3_aa: CASNTGRGRNTEAFF
cdr3_nt: TGTGCCAGCAACACGGGGCGGGGAAGGAACACTGAAGCTTTCTTT
v_call: TRBV21-1
j_call: TRBJ1-1
clone_size: few
d_call: NA

cdr3_aa: CASSVELAAYNEQFF
cdr3_nt: TGTGCCAGCAGCGTAGAACTAGCGGCCTACAATGAGCAGTTCTTC
v_call: TRBV9
j_call: TRBJ2-1
clone_size: NA
d_call: TRBD2

cdr3_aa: CASSPLFGYGGGRSNEQFF
cdr3_nt: TGTGCCAGCAGCCCCCTTTTTGGGTACGGGGGGGGGCGTAGCAATGAGCAGTTCTTC
v_call: TRBV7-2
j_call: TRBJ2-1
clone_size: once
d_call: TRBD2

cdr3_aa: CASSWGQGDMNTEAFF
cdr3_nt: TGTGCCAGCAGCTGGGGACAGGGAGATATGAACACTGAAGCTTTCTTT
v_call: TRBV7-2
j_call: TRBJ1-1
clone_size: NA
d_call: TRBD1

cdr3_aa: CASSPSGRVSYNEQFF
cdr3_nt: TGTGCCAGCTCACCAAGCGGGAGGGTATCCTACAATGAGCAGTTCTTC
v_call: TRBV18
j_call: TRBJ2-1
clone_size: NA
d_call: TRBD2

cdr3_aa: CASSFGSGMNTGELFF
cdr3_nt: TGTGCCAGCAGCTTTGGTAGCGGTATGAACACCGGGGAGCTGTTTTTT
v_call: TRBV5-4
j_call: TRBJ2-2
clone_size: NA
d_call: NA

cdr3_aa: CASSQGGGNNQPQHF
cdr3_nt: TGTGCCAGCAGCCAGGGCGGGGGGAATAATCAGCCCCAGCATTTT
v_call: TRBV14
j_call: TRBJ1-5
clone_size: NA
d_call: NA

cdr3_aa: CASKFGEGANTEAFF
cdr3_nt: TGCGCCAGCAAATTTGGTGAGGGGGCCAACACTGAAGCTTTCTTT
v_call: TRBV5-1
j_call: TRBJ1-1
clone_size: few
d_call: TRBD1

cdr3_aa: CSVPTGGNYGYTF
cdr3_nt: TGCAGCGTTCCTACAGGGGGGAACTATGGCTACACCTTC
v_call: TRBV29-1
j_call: TRBJ1-2
clone_size: NA
d_call: TRBD1

cdr3_aa: CASLSPQGFGYGYTF
cdr3_nt: TGTGCCAGCCTCTCGCCCCAGGGTTTCGGCTATGGCTACACCTTC
v_call: TRBV28
j_call: TRBJ1-2
clone_size: NA
d_call: NA

cdr3_aa: CASSLLIISSYNEQFF
cdr3_nt: TGTGCCAGCAGCCTTCTAATTATCTCCTCCTACAATGAGCAGTTCTTC
v_call: TRBV7-9
j_call: TRBJ2-1
clone_size: few
d_call: NA

cdr3_aa: CASSLQGFRNTEAFF
cdr3_nt: TGTGCCAGCAGCTTGCAGGGTTTTAGGAACACTGAAGCTTTCTTT
v_call: TRBV7-3
j_call: TRBJ1-1
clone_size: NA
d_call: NA